This T cell receptor (beta chain) was recovered during a study of blood T cell repertoires in COVID-19. About the research overall: PBMCs, B-cell-depleted T cells, or T cells provided the cDNA or gDNA that made up the material.

Method: immunoSEQ multiplex PCR; TCRdb's copy keeps in-frame clones and lacks some. The sample contains under 130,000 clones, approximately 88% of which appear only once. The CDR3 covers 20 residues. Per the germline V gene, CDR1 is MNHNS and CDR2 is SASEGT. V lost 2 bases and J lost 0; bases outside the gene matches: 12. What was sequenced was peripheral blood. The TCR was taken from a woman in her sixties with acute or convalescent COVID-19. The gene calls are TRBV6-1 and TRBJ2-6, with 8 bases aligning to TRBD1. CDR3 residues: CASSERYRTGSPSGANVLTF. The CDR3 coding sequence is TGTGCCAGCAGTGAAAGATATAGGACAGGGTCCCCCTCTGGGGCCAACGTCCTGACTTTC.